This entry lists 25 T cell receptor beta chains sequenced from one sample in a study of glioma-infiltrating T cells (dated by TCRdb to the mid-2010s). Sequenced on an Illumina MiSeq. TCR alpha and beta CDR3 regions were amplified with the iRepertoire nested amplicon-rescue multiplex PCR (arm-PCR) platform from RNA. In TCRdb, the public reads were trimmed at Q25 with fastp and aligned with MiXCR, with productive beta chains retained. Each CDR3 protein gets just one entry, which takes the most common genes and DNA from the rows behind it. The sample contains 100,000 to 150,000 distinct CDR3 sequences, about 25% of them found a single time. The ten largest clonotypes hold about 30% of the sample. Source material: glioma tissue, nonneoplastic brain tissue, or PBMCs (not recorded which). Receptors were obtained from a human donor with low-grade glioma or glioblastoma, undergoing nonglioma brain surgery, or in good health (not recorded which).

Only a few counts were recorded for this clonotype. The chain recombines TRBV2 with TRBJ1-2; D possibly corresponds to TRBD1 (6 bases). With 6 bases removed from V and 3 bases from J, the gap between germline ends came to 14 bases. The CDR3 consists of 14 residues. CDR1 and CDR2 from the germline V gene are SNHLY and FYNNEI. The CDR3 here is CASSIAGEDYGYTF. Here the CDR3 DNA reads TGTGCCAGCAGCATCGCAGGGGAAGACTATGGCTACACCTTC.

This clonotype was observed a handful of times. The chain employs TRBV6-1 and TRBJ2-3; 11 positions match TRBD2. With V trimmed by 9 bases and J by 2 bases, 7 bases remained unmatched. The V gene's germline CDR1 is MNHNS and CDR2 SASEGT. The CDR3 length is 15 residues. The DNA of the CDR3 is TGTGCCAGTCTTAGCGGGGGGGCCGACACAGATACGCAGTATTTT. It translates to CASLSGGADTDTQYF.

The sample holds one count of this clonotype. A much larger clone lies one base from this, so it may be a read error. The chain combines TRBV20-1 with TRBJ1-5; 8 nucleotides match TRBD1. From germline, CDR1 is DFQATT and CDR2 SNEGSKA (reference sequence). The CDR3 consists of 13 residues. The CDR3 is CSAGTGFNQPKHF. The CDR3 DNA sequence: TGCAGTGCGGGGACAGGTTTCAATCAGCCCAAGCATTTT.

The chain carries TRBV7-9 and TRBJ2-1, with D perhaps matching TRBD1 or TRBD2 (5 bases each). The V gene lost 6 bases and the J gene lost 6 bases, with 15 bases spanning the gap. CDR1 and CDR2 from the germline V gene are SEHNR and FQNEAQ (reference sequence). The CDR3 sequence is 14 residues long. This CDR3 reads CASRTGTLGNEQFF. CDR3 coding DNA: TGTGCCAGCAGAACCGGGACGTTGGGCAATGAGCAGTTCTTC.

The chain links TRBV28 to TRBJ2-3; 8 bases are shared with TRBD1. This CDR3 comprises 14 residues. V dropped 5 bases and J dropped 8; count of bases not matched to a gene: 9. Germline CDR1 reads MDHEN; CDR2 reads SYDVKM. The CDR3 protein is CASSDSQGAGTQYF. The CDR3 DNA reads TGTGCCAGCAGTGACTCGCAGGGGGCAGGTACGCAGTATTTT.

This chain's CDR3 is CASSPGTSGTTQYF. The CDR3 DNA is TGTGCCAGCAGTCCGGGGACTAGCGGGACGACCCAGTACTTC. The genes are TRBV27 and TRBJ2-5; 13 bases align to TRBD2. CDR1 and CDR2 from the germline V gene are MNHEY and SMNVEV (reference sequence). This CDR3 has 14 amino acids. The junction had 4 bases not matched to a gene; V was cut back by 5 bases and J by 7 bases.

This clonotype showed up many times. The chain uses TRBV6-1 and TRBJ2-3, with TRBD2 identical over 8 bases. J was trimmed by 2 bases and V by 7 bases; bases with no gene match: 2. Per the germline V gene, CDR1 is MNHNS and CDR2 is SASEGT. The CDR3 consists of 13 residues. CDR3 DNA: TGTGCCAGCAAGCGGGGGACCACAGATACGCAGTATTTT. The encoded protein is CASKRGTTDTQYF.

The CDR3 DNA reads as TGTGCCAGCAAGATTCTGGGAGGTGACACTGAAGCTTTCTTT. The encoded protein is CASKILGGDTEAFF. The rearrangement links TRBV25-1 to TRBJ1-1; no definite D call. The CDR3 runs 14 residues. V was shortened by 7 bases and J by 3 bases, with 15 bases between the two germline ends. Germline V gene sequence: CDR1 MGHDK, CDR2 SYGVNS. The whole variable domain, filled in from reference TRBV25-1 and TRBJ1-1, reads EADIYQTPRYLVIGTGKKITLECSQTMGHDKMYWYQQDPGMELHLIHYSYGVNSTEKGDLSSESTVSRIRTEHFPLTLESARPSHTSQYLCASKILGGDTEAFFGQGTRLTVV.

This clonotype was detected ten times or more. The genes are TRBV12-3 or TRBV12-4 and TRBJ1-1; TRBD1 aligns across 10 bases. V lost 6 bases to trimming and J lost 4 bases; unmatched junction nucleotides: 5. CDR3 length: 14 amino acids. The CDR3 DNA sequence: TGTGCCAGCAGCCGACAGGGGGCTGGCACTGAAGCTTTCTTT. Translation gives CASSRQGAGTEAFF.

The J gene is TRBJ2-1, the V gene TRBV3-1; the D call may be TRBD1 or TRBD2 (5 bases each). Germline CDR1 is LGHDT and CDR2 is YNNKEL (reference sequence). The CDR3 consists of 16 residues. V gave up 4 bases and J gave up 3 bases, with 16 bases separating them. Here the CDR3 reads CASSRDSGTYYNEQFF. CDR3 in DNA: TGTGCCAGCAGCCGAGACTCCGGGACCTACTACAATGAGCAGTTCTTC.

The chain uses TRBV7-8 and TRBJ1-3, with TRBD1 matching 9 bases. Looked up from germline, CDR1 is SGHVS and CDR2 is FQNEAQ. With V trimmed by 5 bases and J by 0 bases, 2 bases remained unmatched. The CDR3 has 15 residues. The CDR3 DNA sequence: TGTGCCAGCAGCCGGACAGGGGACTCTGGAAACACCATATATTTT. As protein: CASSRTGDSGNTIYF.

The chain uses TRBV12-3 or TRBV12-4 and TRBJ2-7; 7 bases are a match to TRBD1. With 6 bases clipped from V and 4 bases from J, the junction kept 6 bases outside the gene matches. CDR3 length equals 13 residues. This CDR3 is CASSVPDRYEQYV. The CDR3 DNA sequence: TGTGCCAGCAGCGTACCGGACAGGTACGAGCAGTACGTC.

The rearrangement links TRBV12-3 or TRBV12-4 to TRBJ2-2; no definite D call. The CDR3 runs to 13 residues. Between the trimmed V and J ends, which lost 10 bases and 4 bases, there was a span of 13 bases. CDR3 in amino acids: CAIQFGRTGELFF. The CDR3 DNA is TGTGCCATACAGTTTGGTCGCACCGGGGAGCTGTTTTTT.

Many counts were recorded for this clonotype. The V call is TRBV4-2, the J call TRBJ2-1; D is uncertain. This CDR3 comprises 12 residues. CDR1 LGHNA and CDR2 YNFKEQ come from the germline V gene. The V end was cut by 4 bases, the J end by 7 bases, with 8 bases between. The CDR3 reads CASSRQRNEQFF. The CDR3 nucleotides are TGTGCCAGCAGCCGGCAAAGGAATGAGCAGTTCTTC.

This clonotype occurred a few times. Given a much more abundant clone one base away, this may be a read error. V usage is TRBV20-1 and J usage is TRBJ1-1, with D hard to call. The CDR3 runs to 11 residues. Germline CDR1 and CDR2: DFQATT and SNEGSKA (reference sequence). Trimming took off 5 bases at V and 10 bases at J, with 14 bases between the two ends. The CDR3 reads CSALLWDLAFF. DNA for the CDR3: TGCAGTGCTTTGTTATGGGATTTAGCTTTCTTT.

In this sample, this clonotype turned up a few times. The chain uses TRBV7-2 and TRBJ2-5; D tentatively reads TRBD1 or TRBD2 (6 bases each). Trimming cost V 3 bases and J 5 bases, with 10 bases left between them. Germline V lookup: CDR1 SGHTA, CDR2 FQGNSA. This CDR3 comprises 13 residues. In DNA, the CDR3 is TGTGCCAGCAGCTTTGGGGGGCCGGAGACCCAGTACTTC. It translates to CASSFGGPETQYF.

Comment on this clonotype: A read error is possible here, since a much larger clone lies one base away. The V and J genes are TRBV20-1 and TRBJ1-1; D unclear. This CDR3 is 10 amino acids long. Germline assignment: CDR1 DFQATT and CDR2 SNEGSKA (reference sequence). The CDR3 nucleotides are TGCAGGCCTGGGGTTCCTGAAGCTTTCTTT. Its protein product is CRPGVPEAFF.

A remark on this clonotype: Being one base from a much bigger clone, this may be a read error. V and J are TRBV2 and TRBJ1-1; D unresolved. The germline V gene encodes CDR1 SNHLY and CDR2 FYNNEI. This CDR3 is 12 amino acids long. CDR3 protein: CASRWINTKAFF. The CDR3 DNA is TGTGCCAGCAGGTGGATTAACACTAAAGCTTTCTTT. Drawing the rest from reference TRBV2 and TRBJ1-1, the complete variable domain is EPEVTQTPSHQVTQMGQEVILRCVPISNHLYFYWYRQILGQKVEFLVSFYNNEISEKSEIFDDQFSVERPDGSNFTLKIRSTKLEDSAMYFCASRWINTKAFFGQGTRLTVV.

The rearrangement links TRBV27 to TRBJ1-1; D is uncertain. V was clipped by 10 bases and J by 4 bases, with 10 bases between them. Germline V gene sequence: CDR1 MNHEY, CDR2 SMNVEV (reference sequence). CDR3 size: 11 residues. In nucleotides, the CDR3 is TGTGCCACCCCGCTGGCCACTGAAGCTTTCTTT. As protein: CATPLATEAFF.

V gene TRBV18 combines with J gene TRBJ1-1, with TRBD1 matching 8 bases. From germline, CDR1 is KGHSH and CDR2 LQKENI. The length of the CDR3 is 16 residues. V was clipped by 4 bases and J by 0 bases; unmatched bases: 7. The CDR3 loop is CASSHGTGSLNTEAFF. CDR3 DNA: TGTGCCAGCTCACACGGGACAGGCAGCCTGAACACTGAAGCTTTCTTT.

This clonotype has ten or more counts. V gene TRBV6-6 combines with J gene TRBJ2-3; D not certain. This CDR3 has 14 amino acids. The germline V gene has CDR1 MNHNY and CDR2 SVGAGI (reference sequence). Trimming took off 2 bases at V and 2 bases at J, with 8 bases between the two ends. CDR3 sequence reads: CASSYRVPTDTQYF. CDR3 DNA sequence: TGTGCCAGCAGTTACAGGGTACCCACAGATACGCAGTATTTT.

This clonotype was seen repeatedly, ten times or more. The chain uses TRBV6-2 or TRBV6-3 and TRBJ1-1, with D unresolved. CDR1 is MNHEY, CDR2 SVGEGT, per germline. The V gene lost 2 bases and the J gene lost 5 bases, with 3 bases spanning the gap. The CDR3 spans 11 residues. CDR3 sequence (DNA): TGTGCCAGCAGTTACAGAACTGAAGCTTTCTTT. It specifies CASSYRTEAFF.

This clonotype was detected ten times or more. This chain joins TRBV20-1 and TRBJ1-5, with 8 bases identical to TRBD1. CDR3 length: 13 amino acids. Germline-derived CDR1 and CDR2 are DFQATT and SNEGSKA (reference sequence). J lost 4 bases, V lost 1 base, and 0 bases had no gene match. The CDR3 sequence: CSARGTGNQPQHF. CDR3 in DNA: TGCAGTGCTAGAGGGACAGGGAATCAGCCCCAGCATTTT.

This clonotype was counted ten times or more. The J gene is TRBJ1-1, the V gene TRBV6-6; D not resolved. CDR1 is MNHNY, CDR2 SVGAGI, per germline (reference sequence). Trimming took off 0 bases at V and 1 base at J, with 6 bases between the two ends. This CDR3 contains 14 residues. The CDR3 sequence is CASSYSGRNTEAFF. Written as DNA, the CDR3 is TGTGCCAGCAGTTACTCCGGGAGGAACACTGAAGCTTTCTTT.

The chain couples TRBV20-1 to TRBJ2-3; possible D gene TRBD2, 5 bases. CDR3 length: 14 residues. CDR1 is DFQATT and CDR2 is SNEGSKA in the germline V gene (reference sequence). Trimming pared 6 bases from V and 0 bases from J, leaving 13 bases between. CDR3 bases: TGCAGTGCCACGCTAGCAACTAGCACAGATACGCAGTATTTT. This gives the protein CSATLATSTDTQYF.